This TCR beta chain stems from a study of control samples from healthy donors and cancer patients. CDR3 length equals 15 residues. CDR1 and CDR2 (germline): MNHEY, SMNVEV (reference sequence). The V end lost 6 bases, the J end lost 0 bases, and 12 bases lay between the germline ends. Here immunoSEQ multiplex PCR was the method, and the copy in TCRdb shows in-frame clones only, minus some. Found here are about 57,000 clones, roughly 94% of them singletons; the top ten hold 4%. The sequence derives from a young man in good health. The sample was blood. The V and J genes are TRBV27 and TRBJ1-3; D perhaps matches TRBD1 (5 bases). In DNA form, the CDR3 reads TGTGCCAGCAGACCCGGGACGTTCTCTGGAAACACCATATATTTT. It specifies CASRPGTFSGNTIYF.